This TCR beta chain was recorded in a study of T cell changes during pregnancy in multiple sclerosis. With 7 bases clipped from V and 3 bases from J, the junction kept 3 bases outside the gene matches. The germline gives CDR1 ENHRY, CDR2 SYGVKD. The CDR3 consists of 12 residues. The repertoire was sequenced with immunoSEQ multiplex PCR; TCRdb's copy has only in-frame clones and lacks some. The sample has tens of thousands of clones; 92% are singletons. This rearrangement joins TRBV10-3 to TRBJ2-7, with 7 bases aligning to TRBD1. The material was peripheral blood, obtained in the third trimester of pregnancy. The clonotype originates from a female donor in good health, enrolled as a control in a pregnancy study. The CDR3 DNA follows: TGTGCCATCAAGGCAGGGGGCTACGAGCAGTACTTC. Translated: CAIKAGGYEQYF.